The 26 T cell receptor beta chains given below trace back to one sample, sequenced in a study of blood T cell repertoires in COVID-19. Sequencing was performed with immunoSEQ multiplex PCR; in TCRdb, only in-frame clones are kept and a portion is missing. The sample contains about 370,000 clones, around 89% of which appear only once. Input material: PBMCs or T cells enriched from blood (not recorded which). These receptors were collected from a man aged 18 to 29 who had recovered from COVID-19.

This sequence joins TRBV11-2 and TRBJ2-1, with 7 bases that match TRBD2. With V trimmed by 8 bases and J by 1 base, 2 bases remained unmatched. Germline V gene data show CDR1 as SGHAT and CDR2 as FQNNGV. CDR3 length equals 13 residues. The CDR3, as DNA: TGTGCCAGCGGGGGGGAATCCTACAATGAGCAGTTCTTC. This codes for CASGGESYNEQFF.

The V and J genes are TRBV7-9 and TRBJ2-3; D ambiguous. The V gene lost 4 bases and the J gene lost 5 bases, with 7 bases spanning the gap. Germline loops: CDR1 SEHNR, CDR2 FQNEAQ (reference sequence). This CDR3 spans 12 amino acids. The CDR3 reads CASSYEVDTQYF. In nucleotides, the CDR3 is TGTGCCAGCAGCTACGAGGTAGATACGCAGTATTTT.

Remarks on this clone: An end of the junction differs from the germline gene, which may be a read error. This chain connects TRBV20-1 to TRBJ2-3; no clear D gene. Germline V CDR1 and CDR2: DFQATT, SNEGSKA (reference sequence). The CDR3 is 10 residues long. The CDR3 spells CSASPPPTIF. CDR3 DNA: TGCAGTGCTAGTCCACCCCCCACTATTTTT.

The chain employs TRBV3-1 (or the pseudogene TRBV3-2) and TRBJ2-3; D uncertain. Germline CDR1 and CDR2: LGHDT and YNNKEL (reference sequence). The CDR3 spans 15 residues. Trimming left V 0 bases short and J 0 bases short, with 7 bases between. This chain's CDR3 is CASSQEASSTDTQYF. The CDR3, as DNA: TGTGCCAGCAGCCAAGAAGCCTCTAGCACAGATACGCAGTATTTT.

V gene TRBV30 combines with J gene TRBJ1-1, with 7 bases aligning to TRBD1. Trimming took 3 bases from V and 3 from J; bases not matched to a gene: 1. This CDR3 is built from 12 residues. Per germline, CDR1 GTSNPN and CDR2 SVGIG (reference sequence). The CDR3 spells CAWRGQYTEAFF. Here the CDR3 DNA reads TGTGCCTGGAGGGGACAGTACACTGAAGCTTTCTTT.

The chain combines TRBV29-1 with TRBJ2-6; D is perhaps TRBD1 (5 bases). The CDR3 is 15 amino acids. V lost 3 bases to trimming and J lost 0 bases, with 9 bases between them. In germline, CDR1 is SQVTM, CDR2 ANQGSEA. The DNA of the CDR3 is TGCAGCGTTGACCAGGGCGTCTCTGGGGCCAACGTCCTGACTTTC. Amino acid sequence: CSVDQGVSGANVLTF.

Notes on this clone: An end of the junction does not agree with germline; a read error may underlie this. The V gene is TRBV5-1, the J gene TRBJ1-1; 7 positions match TRBD1. Looked up from germline, CDR1 is SGHRS and CDR2 is YFSETQ. The CDR3 has 16 amino acids. The CDR3 DNA is TGCGCCAGCAGCTTGGCCACGGGACAGTCGAACCCTGAAGCTTTCTTT. Residues: CASSLATGQSNPEAFF.

The chain recombines TRBV4-3 with TRBJ1-4; 10 nucleotides line up with TRBD1. Germline V gene sequence: CDR1 LGHNA, CDR2 YSLEER. The CDR3 extends over 16 amino acids. The junction had 7 bases not matched to a gene; V was cut back by 1 base and J by 8 bases. CDR3 protein: CASSQAQGQGFEKLFF. The CDR3 coding sequence is TGCGCCAGCAGCCAAGCGCAGGGACAGGGGTTCGAAAAACTGTTTTTT.

The chain combines TRBV7-9 with TRBJ1-1; the D gene is possibly TRBD1 (5 bases). This CDR3 comprises 13 residues. Trimming stripped 6 bases from V and 4 bases from J, with 12 bases between. CDR1 is SEHNR and CDR2 is FQNEAQ in the germline V gene (reference sequence). CDR3 sequence: CASSRQKPTEAFF. DNA for the CDR3: TGTGCCAGCAGTAGACAGAAGCCCACTGAAGCTTTCTTT.

V is TRBV6-2 or TRBV6-3 and J is TRBJ2-7, with D possibly matching TRBD2 (5 bases). Germline values: CDR1 MNHEY, CDR2 SVGEGT. This CDR3 has 14 residues. Trimming pared 0 bases from V and 5 bases from J, leaving 11 bases between. CDR3 nucleotide sequence: TGTGCCAGCAGTTACTCAACGGGAACGGACGAGCAGTACTTC. Encoded protein: CASSYSTGTDEQYF.

This clone was observed a single time. V usage is TRBV20-1 and J usage is TRBJ1-1; D not certain. The germline V gene has CDR1 DFQATT and CDR2 SNEGSKA (reference sequence). The CDR3 has 13 amino acids. The V gene lost 3 bases and the J gene lost 8 bases, with 16 bases spanning the gap. CDR3 in DNA: TGCAGTGCTAGTCGGGGAGCCGTTATGGAAGCTTTCTTT. The encoded protein is CSASRGAVMEAFF.

This chain joins TRBV7-9 and TRBJ2-1; 7 bases are a match to TRBD2. This CDR3 comprises 17 residues. Germline V gene data show CDR1 as SEHNR and CDR2 as FQNEAQ (reference sequence). V trimming: 4 bases; J trimming: 5 bases; junction bases outside the gene matches: 14. CDR3 DNA sequence: TGTGCCAGCAGCTCGAAAACCGGGACTACAAGTAACAATGAGCAGTTCTTC. Residues: CASSSKTGTTSNNEQFF.

The rearrangement uses TRBV28 and TRBJ2-1; 10 positions agree with TRBD2. Looked up from germline, CDR1 is MDHEN and CDR2 is SYDVKM. Losses at the gene ends were 2 bases for V and 4 bases for J; bases not matched to a gene: 5. The CDR3 contains 16 residues. The DNA of the CDR3 is TGTGCCAGCAGTTTAAGGGCTAGCGGGAGTTACAATGAGCAGTTCTTC. Translation: CASSLRASGSYNEQFF.

This clone was counted a single time. This rearrangement joins TRBV28 to TRBJ1-2, with D possibly being TRBD1 (6 bases). Germline V gene data show CDR1 as MDHEN and CDR2 as SYDVKM. CDR3 length: 15 amino acids. The V and J ends lost 5 bases and 3 bases respectively, with 16 bases between them. The CDR3 sequence: CASSIQGYIDYGYTF. As DNA, the CDR3 is TGTGCCAGCAGTATCCAGGGGTATATCGACTATGGCTACACCTTC.

The rearrangement joins TRBV29-1 to TRBJ1-5; no clear D gene. V was clipped by 4 bases and J by 6 bases, with 19 bases between them. CDR3 length: 15 residues. Germline loops: CDR1 SQVTM, CDR2 ANQGSEA. The CDR3 region is CSVVVGGLTSQPQHF. The DNA of the CDR3 is TGCAGCGTTGTAGTCGGAGGGCTTACGAGTCAGCCCCAGCATTTT.

The chain has TRBV28 and TRBJ1-5; no clear D gene. The CDR3 extends over 15 amino acids. Germline V gene sequence: CDR1 MDHEN, CDR2 SYDVKM. V lost 5 bases and J lost 3, with 14 bases in between. CDR3 sequence: CASSPIQVYNQPQHF. CDR3 bases: TGTGCCAGCAGTCCTATCCAAGTCTACAATCAGCCCCAGCATTTT.

This chain connects TRBV7-2 to TRBJ2-1, with 10 bases identical to TRBD2. Germline V gene lookup returns CDR1 SGHTA and CDR2 FQGNSA. The CDR3 has 15 residues. The V gene end was trimmed by 4 bases and the J gene end by 8 bases; junction bases not matched to a gene: 8. CDR3 DNA: TGTGCCAGCAGCTCGAGCGGGAGGGCGTCGGATGAGCAGTTCTTC. Translated, it gives CASSSSGRASDEQFF.

The chain combines TRBV28 with TRBJ2-7; TRBD2 matches 9 bases. Germline V gene sequence: CDR1 MDHEN, CDR2 SYDVKM. This CDR3 is built from 16 residues. V was pared by 6 bases and J by 3 bases, with 12 bases of the junction left unmatched. The CDR3 bases are TGTGCCAGCAGCCACAGAGTCGGGCGGGGGGGCTACGAGCAGTACTTC. Translating it yields CASSHRVGRGGYEQYF.

With regard to this clone: Different DNA sequences within this sample yield the same CDR3. The chain has TRBV9 and TRBJ1-5; 10 bases are shared with TRBD1. V was clipped by 3 bases and J by 5 bases; unmatched bases: 2. Looked up from germline, CDR1 is SGDLS and CDR2 is YYNGEE. CDR3 length equals 14 residues. The chain's CDR3 is CASSDGQGDQPQHF. The DNA of the CDR3 is TGTGCCAGCAGCGACGGACAGGGGGATCAGCCCCAGCATTTT.

CDR3 DNA sequence: TGCAGCGTGACAGGGGGCATCGACGAGCAGTACTTC. It codes for CSVTGGIDEQYF. This chain connects TRBV29-1 to TRBJ2-7; 10 bases align to TRBD1. Per germline, CDR1 SQVTM and CDR2 ANQGSEA. This CDR3 is built from 12 residues. The junction had 4 bases not matched to a gene; V was cut back by 6 bases and J by 5 bases.

V gene TRBV7-9 combines with J gene TRBJ1-1; 7 positions agree with TRBD1. V lost 5 bases, J lost 10 bases, and 13 bases stayed unmatched. The CDR3 has 14 amino acids. The V gene's germline CDR1 is SEHNR and CDR2 FQNEAQ (reference sequence). CDR3 sequence (DNA): TGTGCCAGCAGCCCAAGGGAGAACAGGGGAGGAGCTTTCTTT. Protein product: CASSPRENRGGAFF.

The genes are TRBV7-3 and TRBJ2-1; the match to TRBD2 covers 11 bases. This CDR3 spans 15 amino acids. CDR1 and CDR2 from the germline V gene are SGHTA and FQGTGA. V was pared by 3 bases and J by 2 bases, with 0 bases of the junction left unmatched. CDR3 in DNA: TGTGCCAGCAGCTTGGGACTAGCGGCCTACAATGAGCAGTTCTTC. Protein product: CASSLGLAAYNEQFF.

V gene TRBV5-6 combines with J gene TRBJ2-3; D unresolved. Germline lookup yields CDR1 SGHDT and CDR2 YYEEEE. Trimming left V 0 bases short and J 0 bases short, with 8 bases between. The CDR3 is 15 residues long. CDR3 nucleotide sequence: TGTGCCAGCAGCTTGGGACTTCCTAGCACAGATACGCAGTATTTT. Protein product: CASSLGLPSTDTQYF. Together with reference TRBV5-6 and TRBJ2-3, the CDR3 gives the full variable domain: DAGVTQSPTHLIKTRGQQVTLRCSPKSGHDTVSWYQQALGQGPQFIFQYYEEEERQRGNFPDRFSGHQFPNYSSELNVNALLLGDSALYLCASSLGLPSTDTQYFGPGTRLTVL.

The chain uses TRBV28 and TRBJ2-7, with D maybe TRBD2 (5 bases). Germline-derived CDR1 and CDR2 are MDHEN and SYDVKM. The CDR3 has 15 residues. The germline V and J ends were trimmed by 8 bases and 1 base, with 18 bases remaining between them. CDR3 nucleotide sequence: TGTGCCAGCCGTACCCGCCCGGGAACTTCCTACGAGCAGTACTTC. Translating it yields CASRTRPGTSYEQYF.

The chain carries TRBV4-2 and TRBJ2-1, with 9 bases fitting TRBD2. The CDR3 spans 16 residues. The V and J ends lost 1 base and 7 bases, in that order; junction bases with no gene match: 8. CDR1 LGHNA and CDR2 YNFKEQ come from the germline V gene. CDR3 nucleotides: TGTGCCAGCAGCCAAGGCGCGGGAGGGAGCTTGAATGAGCAGTTCTTC. Encoded protein: CASSQGAGGSLNEQFF.

In regard to this clone: This specimen includes other DNA sequences encoding the same CDR3. Here the CDR3 reads CASSVGGGTYEQYF. CDR3 DNA sequence: TGTGCCAGCAGCGTAGGTGGCGGTACCTACGAGCAGTACTTC. The rearrangement links TRBV9 to TRBJ2-7; D not certain. Trimming removed 0 bases at V and 2 bases at J, with 9 bases between. This CDR3 contains 14 residues. CDR1 and CDR2 (germline): SGDLS, YYNGEE.